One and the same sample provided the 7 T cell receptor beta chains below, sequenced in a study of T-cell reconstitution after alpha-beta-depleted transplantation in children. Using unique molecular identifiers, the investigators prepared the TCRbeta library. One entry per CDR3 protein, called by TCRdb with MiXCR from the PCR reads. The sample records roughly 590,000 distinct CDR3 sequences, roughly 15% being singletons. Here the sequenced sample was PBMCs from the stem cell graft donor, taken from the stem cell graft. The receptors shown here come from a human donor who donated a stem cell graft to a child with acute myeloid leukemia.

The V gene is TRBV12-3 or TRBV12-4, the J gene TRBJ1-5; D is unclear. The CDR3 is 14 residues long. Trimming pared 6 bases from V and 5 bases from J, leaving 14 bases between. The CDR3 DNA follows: TGTGCCAGCAGACGCCGGGAAAACTATCAGCCCCAGCATTTT. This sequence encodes CASRRRENYQPQHF.

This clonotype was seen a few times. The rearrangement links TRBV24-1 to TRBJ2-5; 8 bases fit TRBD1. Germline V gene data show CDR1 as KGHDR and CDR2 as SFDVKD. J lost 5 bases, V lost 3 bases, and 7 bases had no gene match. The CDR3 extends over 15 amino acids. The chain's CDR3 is CATSDPGGGGETQYF. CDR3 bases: TGTGCCACCAGTGATCCAGGGGGCGGTGGGGAGACCCAGTACTTC.

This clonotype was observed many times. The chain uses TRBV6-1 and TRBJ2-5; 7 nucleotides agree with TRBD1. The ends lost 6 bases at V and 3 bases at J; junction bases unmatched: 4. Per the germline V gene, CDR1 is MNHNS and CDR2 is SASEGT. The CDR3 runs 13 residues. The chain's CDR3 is CASSGTGEETQYF. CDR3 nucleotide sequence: TGTGCCAGCAGCGGAACAGGGGAAGAGACCCAGTACTTC.

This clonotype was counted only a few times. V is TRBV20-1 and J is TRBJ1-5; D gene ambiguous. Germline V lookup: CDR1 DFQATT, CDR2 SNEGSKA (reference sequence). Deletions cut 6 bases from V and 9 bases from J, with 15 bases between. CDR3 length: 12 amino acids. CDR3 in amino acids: CSARAIGGPQHF. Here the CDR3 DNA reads TGCAGTGCGAGGGCCATCGGAGGGCCCCAGCATTTT.

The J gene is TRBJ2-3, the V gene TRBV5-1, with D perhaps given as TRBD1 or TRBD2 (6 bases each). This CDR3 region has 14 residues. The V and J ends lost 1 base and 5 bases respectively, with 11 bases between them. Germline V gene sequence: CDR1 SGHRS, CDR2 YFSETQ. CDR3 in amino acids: CASSLLGGRDTQYF. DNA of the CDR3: TGCGCCAGCAGCTTGTTAGGGGGGAGAGATACGCAGTATTTT.

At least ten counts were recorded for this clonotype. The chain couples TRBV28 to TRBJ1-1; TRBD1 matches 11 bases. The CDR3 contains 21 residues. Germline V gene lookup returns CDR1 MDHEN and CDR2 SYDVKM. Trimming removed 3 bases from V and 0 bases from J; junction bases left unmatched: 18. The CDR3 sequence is CASSFSWTGGVLGDMNTEAFF. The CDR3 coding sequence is TGTGCCAGCAGTTTTTCGTGGACAGGGGGCGTTTTGGGCGACATGAACACTGAAGCTTTCTTT. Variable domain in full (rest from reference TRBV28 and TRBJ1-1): DVKVTQSSRYLVKRTGEKVFLECVQDMDHENMFWYRQDPGLGLRLIYFSYDVKMKEKGDIPEGYSVSREKKERFSLILESASTNQTSMYLCASSFSWTGGVLGDMNTEAFFGQGTRLTVV.

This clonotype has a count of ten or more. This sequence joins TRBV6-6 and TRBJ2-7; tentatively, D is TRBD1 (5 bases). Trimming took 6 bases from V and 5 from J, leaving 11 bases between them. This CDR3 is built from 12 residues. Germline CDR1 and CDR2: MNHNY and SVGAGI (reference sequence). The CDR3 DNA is TGTGCCAGCAGCTCGAAGGGGCACGAGCAGTACTTC. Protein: CASSSKGHEQYF.